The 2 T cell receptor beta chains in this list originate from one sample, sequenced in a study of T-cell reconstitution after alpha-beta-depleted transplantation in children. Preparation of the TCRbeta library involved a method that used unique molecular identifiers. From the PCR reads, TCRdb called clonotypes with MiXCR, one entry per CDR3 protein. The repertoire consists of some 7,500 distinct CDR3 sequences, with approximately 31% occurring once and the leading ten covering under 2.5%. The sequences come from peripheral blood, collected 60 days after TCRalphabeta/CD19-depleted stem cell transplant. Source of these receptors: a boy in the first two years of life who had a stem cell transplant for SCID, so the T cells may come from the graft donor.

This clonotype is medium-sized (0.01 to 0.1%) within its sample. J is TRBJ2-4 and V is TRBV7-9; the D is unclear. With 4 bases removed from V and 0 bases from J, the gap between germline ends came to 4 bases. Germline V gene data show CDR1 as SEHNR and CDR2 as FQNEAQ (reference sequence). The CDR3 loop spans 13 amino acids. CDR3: CASSYLAKNIQYF. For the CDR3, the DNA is TGTGCCAGCAGCTACCTAGCCAAAAACATTCAGTACTTC. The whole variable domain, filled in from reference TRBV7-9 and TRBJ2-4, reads DTGVSQNPRHKITKRGQNVTFRCDPISEHNRLYWYRQTLGQGPEFLTYFQNEAQLEKSRLLSDRFSAERPKGSFSTLEIQRTEQGDSAMYLCASSYLAKNIQYFGAGTRLSVL.

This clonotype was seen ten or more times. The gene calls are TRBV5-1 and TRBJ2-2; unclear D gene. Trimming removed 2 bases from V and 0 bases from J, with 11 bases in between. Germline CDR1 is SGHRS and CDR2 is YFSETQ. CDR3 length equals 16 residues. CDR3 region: CASSFTRPANTGELFF. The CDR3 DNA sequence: TGCGCCAGCAGCTTCACCAGACCTGCGAACACCGGGGAGCTGTTTTTT. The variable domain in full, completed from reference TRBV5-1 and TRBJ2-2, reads KAGVTQTPRYLIKTRGQQVTLSCSPISGHRSVSWYQQTPGQGLQFLFEYFSETQRNKGNFPGRFSGRQFSNSRSEMNVSTLELGDSALYLCASSFTRPANTGELFFGEGSRLTVL.